This TCR beta chain was sequenced for a study of CD8 T cells in ankylosing spondylitis. Overall study results and limits: In ankylosing spondylitis patients, matched synovial fluid reportedly showed significant enrichment of disease-linked clones. Prior literature has documented some motif variants in synovial fluid and blood from reactive arthritis. A TCR beta motif of eight highly homologous variants appeared characteristic of ankylosing spondylitis blood. Disease-linked clones bore a CD8+ phenotype, appearing relatively rarely in peripheral blood.

Note on this clonotype: Its antigen is not identified.

V lost 7 bases, J lost 5 bases, and 6 bases lay in between. The CDR3 is made up of 11 amino acids. Germline V lookup: CDR1 MNHNS, CDR2 SASEGT. With molecular barcodes, quantitative 5'-RACE was used to make the TCR beta libraries. TCRdb used MiXCR to reprocess the 5' RACE reads, holding one entry per CDR3 protein. This repertoire shows a few hundred thousand distinct CDR3 sequences, roughly 12% found once; its top ten account for almost 7%. Material: blood, either unsorted or a sorted T cell fraction (not recorded which). The sequence was obtained from a male donor with ankylosing spondylitis. The gene calls are TRBV6-1 and TRBJ1-5, with D uncertain. DNA of the CDR3: TGTGCCAGCACCGACCATCAGCCCCAGCATTTT. It translates to CASTDHQPQHF.